One and the same sample provided the 3 T cell receptor beta chains below, sequenced in a study of CD8 T cells in Susac syndrome. After extraction with the RNeasy kit, 0.5 to 1 ug of the RNA was reverse transcribed using random hexamers. Via MiXCR, TCRdb re-called the immunoSEQ multiplex PCR reads, giving one row per CDR3 protein. The table includes a few hundred thousand distinct CDR3 sequences, approximately 94% detected once. Material for sequencing was CD4+ T cells from PBMCs. The receptors here all came from a human donor with Susac syndrome.

The rearrangement joins TRBV19 to TRBJ1-2; 10 bases line up with TRBD1. This CDR3 has 17 amino acids. J gave up 1 base and V 4 bases, and 9 bases lay outside the gene matches. Germline CDR1 LNHDA, CDR2 SQIVND (reference sequence). The DNA for the CDR3 is TGTGCCAGTAGTACCTCGACAGGGGGCCTTGATAACTATGGCTACACCTTC. It yields the protein CASSTSTGGLDNYGYTF. The full variable domain, in which reference TRBV19 and TRBJ1-2 provide the parts outside the CDR3, is DGGITQSPKYLFRKEGQNVTLSCEQNLNHDAMYWYRQDPGQGLRLIYYSQIVNDFQKGDIAEGYSVSREKKESFPLTVTSAQKNPTAFYLCASSTSTGGLDNYGYTFGSGTRLTVV.

This chain joins TRBV20-1 and TRBJ2-7; TRBD1 matches at 9 bases. CDR1 and CDR2 from the germline V gene are DFQATT and SNEGSKA (reference sequence). CDR3 size: 14 residues. V trimming: 7 bases; J trimming: 1 base; junction bases outside the gene matches: 8. CDR3 amino acids: CSVRGQGNSYEQYF. CDR3 DNA: TGCAGTGTCAGGGGACAGGGTAATTCCTACGAGCAGTACTTC.

This chain joins TRBV6-4 and TRBJ2-3, with D maybe TRBD2 (6 bases). The germline gives CDR1 MRHNA, CDR2 SNTAGT. V lost 10 bases to trimming and J lost 3 bases, with 11 bases between them. This CDR3 contains 12 residues. CDR3 amino acids: CATQGGTDTQYF. CDR3 in DNA: TGTGCCACCCAGGGAGGTACAGATACGCAGTATTTT.